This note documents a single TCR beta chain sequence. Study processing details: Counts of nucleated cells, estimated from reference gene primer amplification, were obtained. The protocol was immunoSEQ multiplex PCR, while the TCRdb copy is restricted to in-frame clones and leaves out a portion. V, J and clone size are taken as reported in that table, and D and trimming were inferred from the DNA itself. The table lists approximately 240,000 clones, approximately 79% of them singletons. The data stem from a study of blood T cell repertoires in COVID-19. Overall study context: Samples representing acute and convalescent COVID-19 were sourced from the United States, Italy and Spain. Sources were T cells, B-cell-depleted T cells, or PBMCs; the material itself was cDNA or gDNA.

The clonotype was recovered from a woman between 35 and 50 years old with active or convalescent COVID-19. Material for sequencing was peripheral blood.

The CDR3 sequence is CASSPKDRVRSPLHF. CDR3 DNA: TGTGCCAGTAGTCCGAAGGACAGGGTTCGTTCACCCCTCCACTTT. This chain joins TRBV19 and TRBJ1-6; 8 bases align to TRBD1. Losses at the gene ends were 5 bases for V and 9 bases for J; bases not matched to a gene: 9. The CDR3 length is 15 residues. Germline lookup yields CDR1 LNHDA and CDR2 SQIVND (reference sequence).